This TCR beta chain was documented in a study of blood T cells in healthy people across ages. Per germline, CDR1 SGHTA and CDR2 FQGNSA. Trimming cost V 0 bases and J 5 bases, with 13 bases left between them. The CDR3 sequence is 15 residues long. This clonotype was picked up a small number of times. The antigen remains unidentified. The use of a sample-barcoded 5' primer and a J-beta primer mix characterized a second PCR of roughly 6 to 12 cycles. MiXCR, run by TCRdb on the 5' RACE reads, gives a single entry per CDR3 protein. The profile shows some 1,500,000 distinct CDR3 sequences, roughly two fifths of them singletons. General study findings and limits: There was no known CMV status for donors, so expanded clonotype changes were possibly confounded. Long-lived donors carried more naive CD4+ cells and greater diversity than aged donors. Diversity figures based on one million T cells were deemed too low.

J is TRBJ2-5 and V is TRBV7-2, with D uncertain. The clonotype was recovered from a woman between 18 and 29 years old in good health. The sequenced sample was blood. In nucleotides, the CDR3 is TGTGCCAGCAGCTTAGCACCCAACAACCGGGAGACCCAGTACTTC. Protein sequence: CASSLAPNNRETQYF.